Described below is a single T cell receptor (beta chain) sequence and its context. This sample was included in a study of blood T cell repertoires in COVID-19. The assay was immunoSEQ multiplex PCR, and TCRdb's table has in-frame clones only and misses some. The sample holds 200,000 to 250,000 clones; about four fifths are singletons and the top ten take under 3.5%. The sample comprised PBMCs or T cells enriched from blood (not recorded which). This TCR was sampled from a woman aged 55-70 years who had recovered from COVID-19.

CDR3 region: CASSLDVRTGGYGYTF. CDR3 sequence (DNA): TGTGCCAGCAGCTTGGACGTTAGGACAGGGGGCTATGGCTACACCTTC. The chain is built from TRBV5-4 and TRBJ1-2; TRBD1 matches 10 bases. This CDR3 region has 16 residues. Germline loops: CDR1 SGHNT, CDR2 YYREEE (reference sequence). V gave up 0 bases and J gave up 4 bases; unmatched junction bases: 6.